Below, one T cell receptor beta chain is given with its context. These data originate in a study of cytomegalovirus exposure and HLA in healthy donors. The method was immunoSEQ multiplex PCR; TCRdb's version includes in-frame clones alone and lacks a portion of them. The sample lists fewer than 400,000 clones; approximately 86% were seen once. Germline V lookup: CDR1 SEHNR, CDR2 FQNEAQ (reference sequence). Between the trimmed V and J ends, which lost 4 bases and 2 bases, there was a span of 17 bases. This CDR3 comprises 16 residues. V is TRBV7-9 and J is TRBJ2-5, with unresolved D. The sample taken for sequencing was PBMCs. The receptor's source is a man in his thirties or forties in good health and CMV-seronegative. DNA for the CDR3: TGTGCCAGCAGCTCTTCAGGTGGCCCCGCGCAAGAGACCCAGTACTTC. It specifies CASSSSGGPAQETQYF.